These 27 T cell receptor beta chains came from one sample sequenced in a study of T-cell reconstitution after alpha-beta-depleted transplantation in children. The TCRbeta library incorporated unique molecular identifiers. MiXCR, applied by TCRdb to the PCR reads, yields one record per CDR3 protein. The sample holds almost 600,000 distinct CDR3 sequences, roughly a quarter seen once. Sequenced here: PBMCs, sampled before TCRalphabeta/CD19-depleted stem cell transplant. These receptors all stem from a boy under two years old with Wiskott-Aldrich syndrome, due to receive a stem cell transplant.

The V and J genes are TRBV12-3 or TRBV12-4 and TRBJ2-3; no clear D. V gave up 6 bases and J gave up 4 bases, with 11 bases separating them. This CDR3 region has 13 residues. CDR3 sequence: CASRRSAADTQYF. CDR3 coding DNA: TGTGCCAGCAGACGATCAGCAGCAGATACGCAGTATTTT.

This clonotype was seen more than once but under ten times. The J gene is TRBJ2-6, the V gene TRBV11-2, with 12 bases that match TRBD2. The CDR3 has 20 residues. The germline CDR1 and CDR2 sequences are SGHAT and FQNNGV. The ends lost 5 bases at V and 0 bases at J; junction bases unmatched: 11. CDR3 nucleotides: TGTGCCAGCAGCCCAAGGACTAGCGGGGACCCCTACTCTGGGGCCAACGTCCTGACTTTC. Protein: CASSPRTSGDPYSGANVLTF.

This clonotype was seen a handful of times. CDR3 region: CAISESRFKGTSVYNEQFF. CDR3 nucleotide sequence: TGTGCCATCAGTGAGTCGCGCTTCAAGGGGACTAGCGTCTACAATGAGCAGTTCTTC. The V gene is TRBV10-3, the J gene TRBJ2-1, with 10 bases identical to TRBD2. The CDR3 spans 19 residues. V gave up 0 bases and J gave up 3 bases; unmatched junction bases: 11. The V gene's germline CDR1 is ENHRY and CDR2 SYGVKD.

This clonotype occurred once. The V gene is TRBV6-1, the J gene TRBJ2-1; 8 nucleotides match TRBD2. The CDR3 has 14 amino acids. Germline V CDR1 and CDR2: MNHNS, SASEGT. Trimming removed 6 bases from V and 5 bases from J; junction bases left unmatched: 6. CDR3 DNA sequence: TGTGCCAGCAGGGTGGGACTAGAAAACAATGAGCAGTTCTTC. Residues: CASRVGLENNEQFF.

The J gene is TRBJ2-3, the V gene TRBV30; no clear D. This CDR3 is built from 11 residues. CDR1 is GTSNPN, CDR2 SVGIG, per germline (reference sequence). V was pared by 2 bases and J by 8 bases, with 8 bases between. CDR3 DNA sequence: TGTGCCTGGAGTCTCCAAAGTACGCAGTATTTT. It translates to CAWSLQSTQYF.

The chain couples TRBV4-2 to TRBJ2-7; possible D gene TRBD2, 6 bases. The CDR3 is 15 residues long. The V end lost 0 bases, the J end lost 3 bases, and 12 bases lay between the germline ends. Germline CDR1 is LGHNA and CDR2 is YNFKEQ. Here the CDR3 reads CASSQEQRVRYEQYF. In DNA, the CDR3 is TGTGCCAGCAGCCAAGAGCAGCGGGTCCGCTACGAGCAGTACTTC.

This clonotype appeared a few times. The rearrangement joins TRBV27 to TRBJ2-2; 11 bases map to TRBD2. The CDR3 is 17 amino acids. Germline V lookup: CDR1 MNHEY, CDR2 SMNVEV (reference sequence). The J segment lost 3 bases and the V segment lost 5 bases, leaving 8 bases of the junction unmatched. Here the CDR3 reads CASSALLAGVYTGELFF. DNA of the CDR3: TGTGCCAGCAGTGCCTTACTAGCGGGAGTGTACACCGGGGAGCTGTTTTTT.

This clonotype has only a few counts. The chain joins TRBV5-1 to TRBJ2-1, with D possibly being TRBD1 (5 bases). The CDR3 sequence is 16 residues long. The germline gives CDR1 SGHRS, CDR2 YFSETQ. Trimming removed 4 bases at V and 0 bases at J, with 14 bases between. CDR3: CASSKDRDSSYNEQFF. CDR3 nucleotides: TGCGCCAGCAGCAAAGACAGAGACAGCTCCTACAATGAGCAGTTCTTC.

This clonotype has just a few counts. The gene calls are TRBV5-6 and TRBJ2-1; D might be TRBD2 (5 bases). CDR3 size: 15 residues. Germline-derived CDR1 and CDR2 are SGHDT and YYEEEE. The V end lost 5 bases, the J end lost 4 bases, and 16 bases lay between the germline ends. The CDR3 spells CASSYSGGPYNEQFF. The CDR3, as DNA: TGTGCCAGCAGTTACAGCGGAGGCCCTTACAATGAGCAGTTCTTC.

This clonotype was detected a few times. The rearrangement joins TRBV12-3 or TRBV12-4 to TRBJ2-2, with 10 positions matching TRBD2. This CDR3 is 15 amino acids long. V was clipped by 8 bases and J by 6 bases; unmatched bases: 9. CDR3 loop: CASGTSGMVPGELFF. CDR3 bases: TGTGCCAGCGGTACTAGCGGGATGGTTCCCGGGGAGCTGTTTTTT.

The gene calls are TRBV14 and TRBJ2-1; D not certain. V dropped 0 bases and J dropped 2 bases, with 14 bases sitting between them. This CDR3 region has 17 residues. CDR1 and CDR2 from the germline V gene are SGHDN and FVKESK. The chain's CDR3 is CASSQDLLGSTYNEQFF. CDR3 sequence (DNA): TGTGCCAGCAGCCAAGATCTTTTGGGGTCGACCTACAATGAGCAGTTCTTC.

At least ten counts were recorded for this clonotype. The V and J genes are TRBV5-1 and TRBJ2-7, with 13 nucleotides matching TRBD2. J was trimmed by 8 bases and V by 1 base; bases with no gene match: 6. The CDR3 is 15 residues long. Germline CDR1 SGHRS, CDR2 YFSETQ. The CDR3 DNA reads TGCGCCAGCAGCTTGCGGGGGACTAGCGGGAAACAGCAGTACTTC. Protein sequence: CASSLRGTSGKQQYF.

This clonotype was observed a few times. This chain joins TRBV18 and TRBJ1-5, with a possible D match to TRBD1 (5 bases). Trimming removed 2 bases at V and 2 bases at J, with 10 bases between. This CDR3 is built from 15 residues. CDR1 is KGHSH, CDR2 LQKENI, per germline. DNA of the CDR3: TGTGCCAGCTCACCAATGGGGGGTGGCAATCAGCCCCAGCATTTT. Protein: CASSPMGGGNQPQHF.

This clonotype was observed a few times. V is TRBV19 and J is TRBJ1-2, with 7 bases fitting TRBD1. Trimming took 6 bases from V and 2 from J; bases not matched to a gene: 3. This CDR3 is built from 13 residues. Germline CDR1 LNHDA, CDR2 SQIVND (reference sequence). DNA of the CDR3: TGTGCCAGTAGGGAGACAGGGAACTATGGCTACACCTTC. This codes for CASRETGNYGYTF.

This clonotype was counted a few times. This chain uses TRBV24-1 with TRBJ2-1; no definite D call. CDR3 length: 15 amino acids. The V end was cut by 4 bases, the J end by 4 bases, with 13 bases between. Germline V gene data show CDR1 as KGHDR and CDR2 as SFDVKD. The CDR3 reads CATSDIDKPYNEQFF. The CDR3 DNA reads TGTGCCACCAGTGACATAGACAAGCCATACAATGAGCAGTTCTTC.

The chain recombines TRBV5-6 with TRBJ2-2, with 7 bases lining up with TRBD1. V was pared by 5 bases and J by 1 base, with 5 bases of the junction left unmatched. The CDR3 totals 15 residues. The germline V gene has CDR1 SGHDT and CDR2 YYEEEE. Here the CDR3 reads CASSPTGKNTGELFF. The CDR3 nucleotides read TGTGCCAGCAGTCCGACAGGGAAGAACACCGGGGAGCTGTTTTTT. The complete variable domain, with remaining parts taken from reference TRBV5-6 and TRBJ2-2, reads DAGVTQSPTHLIKTRGQQVTLRCSPKSGHDTVSWYQQALGQGPQFIFQYYEEEERQRGNFPDRFSGHQFPNYSSELNVNALLLGDSALYLCASSPTGKNTGELFFGEGSRLTVL.

This clonotype appeared a few times. The CDR3: CASSSTRGNVGEQYF. The CDR3 region has the DNA TGTGCCAGCAGCTCCACCAGGGGGAACGTGGGAGAGCAGTACTTC. The chain couples TRBV5-5 to TRBJ2-7; TRBD1 agrees at 7 bases. CDR3 length equals 15 residues. Looked up from germline, CDR1 is SGHKS and CDR2 is YYEKEE (reference sequence). Unmatched junction bases numbered 13, after V lost 3 bases and J lost 7 bases.

The chain combines TRBV29-1 with TRBJ2-7; possibly TRBD2 for D (5 bases). This CDR3 region has 12 residues. The germline V gene has CDR1 SQVTM and CDR2 ANQGSEA. The V end lost 4 bases, the J end lost 2 bases, and 9 bases lay between the germline ends. In DNA, the CDR3 is TGCAGCGTTGTGTGGGGAGCCTACGAGCAGTACTTC. Its protein is CSVVWGAYEQYF.

Only one count was recorded for this clonotype. This chain joins TRBV5-1 and TRBJ2-2; D is possibly TRBD2 (5 bases). Germline V CDR1 and CDR2: SGHRS, YFSETQ. The CDR3 spans 13 residues. V lost 7 bases to trimming and J lost 7 bases, with 14 bases between them. The CDR3 here is CASGRGEYGELFF. The CDR3 DNA reads TGCGCCAGCGGCCGGGGAGAGTACGGGGAGCTGTTTTTT.

This chain links TRBV20-1 with TRBJ2-1, with D tentatively TRBD2 (5 bases). The length of the CDR3 is 15 residues. V was clipped by 5 bases and J by 0 bases, with 14 bases between them. Per the germline V gene, CDR1 is DFQATT and CDR2 is SNEGSKA (reference sequence). The CDR3 sequence is CSAQRLSGSYNEQFF. The CDR3, as DNA: TGCAGTGCTCAACGACTGAGCGGCTCCTACAATGAGCAGTTCTTC.

The chain employs TRBV2 and TRBJ2-1; D might be TRBD2 (5 bases). The CDR3 is 17 residues long. The V and J ends lost 3 bases and 2 bases respectively, with 17 bases between them. Germline V lookup: CDR1 SNHLY, CDR2 FYNNEI. The chain's CDR3 is CASSEWGAAEAYNEQFF. CDR3 DNA sequence: TGTGCCAGCAGTGAGTGGGGAGCAGCGGAAGCCTACAATGAGCAGTTCTTC. The full variable domain, with the rest looked up from reference TRBV2 and TRBJ2-1, is EPEVTQTPSHQVTQMGQEVILRCVPISNHLYFYWYRQILGQKVEFLVSFYNNEISEKSEIFDDQFSVERPDGSNFTLKIRSTKLEDSAMYFCASSEWGAAEAYNEQFFGPGTRLTVL.

V usage is TRBV28 and J usage is TRBJ2-1, with no clear D. Trimming stripped 2 bases from V and 0 bases from J, with 8 bases between. Germline CDR1 is MDHEN and CDR2 is SYDVKM. The CDR3 has 15 amino acids. The CDR3 DNA reads as TGTGCCAGCAGTTTAAAGCCAAGCTCCTACAATGAGCAGTTCTTC. Its translation is CASSLKPSSYNEQFF.

The rearrangement joins TRBV25-1 to TRBJ1-1, with a tentative D call TRBD1 (5 bases). The germline V and J ends were trimmed by 5 bases and 3 bases, with 19 bases remaining between them. The germline gives CDR1 MGHDK, CDR2 SYGVNS. This CDR3 has 16 amino acids. The CDR3 reads CASSPNMAGRYTEAFF. The CDR3 bases are TGTGCCAGCAGTCCAAACATGGCAGGGAGGTACACTGAAGCTTTCTTT.

Concerning this clonotype itself: Mismatch with germline at one junction end may stem from a read error. This sequence joins TRBV6-6 and TRBJ2-7; D call uncertain. This CDR3 is 11 amino acids long. In germline, CDR1 is MNHNY, CDR2 SVGAGI (reference sequence). DNA for the CDR3: TGTGCCGGCAGTTACATTGACCAGCAGTACTTC. As protein: CAGSYIDQQYF.

This clonotype showed up just a few times. The V and J genes are TRBV7-9 and TRBJ2-2, with TRBD2 matching over 16 bases. The V gene's germline CDR1 is SEHNR and CDR2 FQNEAQ (reference sequence). The CDR3 is 17 amino acids. V gave up 5 bases and J gave up 5 bases; unmatched junction bases: 5. DNA of the CDR3: TGTGCCAGCAGCGAGAAGGGACTAGCGGGAGGGACCGGGGAGCTGTTTTTT. Amino acid sequence: CASSEKGLAGGTGELFF.

This clonotype has a handful of counts. At one boundary the junction diverges from the germline segment, which might be a read error. The rearrangement uses TRBV6-5 and TRBJ2-3, with D uncertain. Germline lookup yields CDR1 MNHEY and CDR2 SVGAGI. The CDR3 spans 13 residues. The chain's CDR3 is CASSTYSTDTHYF. The CDR3, as DNA: TGTGCCAGCAGTACTTACAGCACAGATACGCATTATTTT.

This clonotype has a handful of counts. This chain connects TRBV29-1 to TRBJ1-1, with D uncertain. Germline-derived CDR1 and CDR2 are SQVTM and ANQGSEA. The CDR3 length is 11 residues. V lost 7 bases to trimming and J lost 6 bases, with 12 bases between them. The DNA for the CDR3 is TGCAGCGGAAGTGAGTACGCTGAAGCTTTCTTT. It yields the protein CSGSEYAEAFF.